The sequence of this T cell receptor beta chain was determined in a study of T cell responses to AZD1222 COVID-19 vaccine. Study-level results: Increased Spike-specific TCR breadth and depth were observed after two AZD1222 doses.

Timing groups of about 4 and about 12 weeks for second doses were pooled. Comment on this clone: Its antigen remains unknown.

Sequencing used immunoSEQ multiplex PCR; TCRdb keeps in-frame clones, though not all of them. Here the sample spans almost 70,000 clones, 75% to 90% being singletons. This sequence was found in an adult who received the AZD1222 COVID-19 vaccine. This specimen consisted of peripheral blood, obtained 28 days after the second AZD1222 dose.

DNA of the CDR3: TGTGCCAGCAGGAGAGAAAATGAAAAACTGTTTTTT. Translation: CASRRENEKLFF. V and J are TRBV25-1 and TRBJ1-4; D is unresolved. This CDR3 comprises 12 residues. V was trimmed by 6 bases and J by 5 bases, leaving 7 bases between them. The germline V gene encodes CDR1 MGHDK and CDR2 SYGVNS.